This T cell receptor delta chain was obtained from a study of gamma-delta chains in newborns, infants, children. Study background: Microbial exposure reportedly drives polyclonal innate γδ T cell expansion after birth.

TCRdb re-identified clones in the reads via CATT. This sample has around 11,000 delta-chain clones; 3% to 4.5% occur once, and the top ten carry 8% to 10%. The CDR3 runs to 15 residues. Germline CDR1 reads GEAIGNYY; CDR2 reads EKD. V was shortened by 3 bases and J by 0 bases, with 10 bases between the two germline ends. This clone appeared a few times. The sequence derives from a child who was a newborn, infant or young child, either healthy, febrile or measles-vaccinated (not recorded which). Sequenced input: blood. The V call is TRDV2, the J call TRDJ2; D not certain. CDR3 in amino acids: CACDSVRALTAQLFF. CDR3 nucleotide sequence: TGTGCCTGTGACTCCGTTCGGGCTTTGACAGCACAACTCTTCTTT.